One and the same sample provided the 30 T cell receptor beta chains below, sequenced in a study of blood T cell repertoires in COVID-19. The table came from immunoSEQ multiplex PCR; TCRdb's copy has only in-frame clones and leaves some out. The sample includes 140,000 to 150,000 clones, about 88% seen only once; the top ten take about 2.3%. The sample comprised peripheral blood. These receptors originate from a human donor in a cohort sampled during active COVID-19.

This chain links TRBV5-1 with TRBJ2-5; a weak D match, TRBD1 (5 bases). Trimming took 4 bases from V and 1 from J, leaving 11 bases between them. Germline values: CDR1 SGHRS, CDR2 YFSETQ. The CDR3 spans 14 residues. The CDR3 is CASSLRQSQETQYF. CDR3 DNA: TGCGCCAGCAGCCTTAGACAGAGCCAAGAGACCCAGTACTTC.

The chain couples TRBV3-1 (or the pseudogene TRBV3-2) to TRBJ1-2, with D perhaps matching TRBD1 (5 bases). V gave up 5 bases and J gave up 5 bases, with 12 bases separating them. CDR1 and CDR2 (germline): LGHDT, YNNKEL (reference sequence). The CDR3 is made up of 13 amino acids. Here the CDR3 DNA reads TGTGCCAGCAGCGGGGCACTCAGTTATGGCTACACCTTC. Translated: CASSGALSYGYTF.

The V call is TRBV27, the J call TRBJ2-3, with TRBD1 identical over 8 bases. In germline, CDR1 is MNHEY, CDR2 SMNVEV (reference sequence). CDR3 size: 16 residues. J lost 3 bases, V lost 6 bases, and 11 bases had no gene match. Here the CDR3 DNA reads TGTGCCAGCAGCAAGATAGGACAGGGCCGGACAGATACGCAGTATTTT. This encodes CASSKIGQGRTDTQYF.

The chain employs TRBV4-3 and TRBJ2-3, with D possibly TRBD2 on 6 matching bases. CDR1 and CDR2 from the germline V gene are LGHNA and YSLEER. The CDR3 has 15 amino acids. The V end was cut by 1 base, the J end by 6 bases, with 14 bases between. DNA of the CDR3: TGCGCCAGCAGCCAAGGCAGGGACTGGTGGGATACGCAGTATTTT. Its translation is CASSQGRDWWDTQYF.

The rearrangement links TRBV5-4 to TRBJ1-4; maybe TRBD1 (5 bases). V dropped 5 bases and J dropped 7 bases, with 15 bases sitting between them. Per germline, CDR1 SGHNT and CDR2 YYREEE (reference sequence). CDR3 length: 14 amino acids. This chain's CDR3 is CASSLQGTPEKLFF. Here the CDR3 DNA reads TGTGCCAGCAGTCTTCAGGGCACCCCTGAAAAACTGTTTTTT.

This clone was seen a single time. This chain uses TRBV7-2 with TRBJ2-1; TRBD2 aligns across 11 bases. Germline V gene lookup returns CDR1 SGHTA and CDR2 FQGNSA. V dropped 5 bases and J dropped 6; count of bases not matched to a gene: 9. The CDR3 runs 16 residues. DNA for the CDR3: TGTGCCAGCAGCCCGTTTAGCGGGAGGGCTGTCAATGAGCAGTTCTTC. Amino acid sequence: CASSPFSGRAVNEQFF.

This clone was seen a single time. This chain joins TRBV6-2 or TRBV6-3 and TRBJ1-2, with 8 bases identical to TRBD1. Trimming took 5 bases from V and 8 from J; bases not matched to a gene: 10. Germline CDR1 is MNHEY and CDR2 is SVGEGT. The CDR3 runs to 14 residues. Here the CDR3 DNA reads TGTGCCAGCAGTCGGACAGGGAGAGGGTACGGCTACACCTTC. Translation gives CASSRTGRGYGYTF.

The chain has TRBV5-1 and TRBJ1-5; D is uncertain. The CDR3 has 14 residues. V lost 4 bases and J lost 3, with 11 bases in between. Per germline, CDR1 SGHRS and CDR2 YFSETQ. CDR3 sequence reads: CASSPPGHNQPQHF. The CDR3 nucleotides read TGCGCCAGCAGCCCGCCAGGTCACAATCAGCCCCAGCATTTT.

The chain recombines TRBV28 with TRBJ2-1; 7 positions match TRBD2. J lost 2 bases, V lost 5 bases, and 9 bases had no gene match. There are 16 residues in the CDR3. The germline V gene encodes CDR1 MDHEN and CDR2 SYDVKM. This CDR3 is CASSPLGGGAYNEQFF. The CDR3 nucleotides are TGTGCCAGCAGTCCCCTTGGCGGGGGTGCCTACAATGAGCAGTTCTTC.

The V call is TRBV5-4, the J call TRBJ2-1; 8 positions match TRBD2. Germline CDR1 is SGHNT and CDR2 is YYREEE (reference sequence). The CDR3 is made up of 15 amino acids. Germline trimming cut 5 bases from V and 8 bases from J; bases unmatched to any gene: 12. The CDR3 region is CASRIRGGPRDEQFF. CDR3 sequence (DNA): TGTGCCAGCAGGATTCGCGGGGGGCCCCGCGATGAGCAGTTCTTC.

This clone has only a few counts. The DNA for the CDR3 is TGTGCCAGCTCAAGGGGGCGAACCTACGAGCAGTACTTC. Translated, it gives CASSRGRTYEQYF. V usage is TRBV7-3 and J usage is TRBJ2-7, with TRBD1 identical over 7 bases. Trimming removed 8 bases from V and 2 bases from J; junction bases left unmatched: 6. The CDR3 length is 13 residues. Germline CDR1 is SGHTA and CDR2 is FQGTGA.

DNA of the CDR3: TGTGCCATCCGTTTAGGGAGGGAAGAAGAGACCCAGTACTTC. Protein sequence: CAIRLGREEETQYF. The V gene is TRBV10-3, the J gene TRBJ2-5; TRBD2 matches at 7 bases. Germline V CDR1 and CDR2: ENHRY, SYGVKD. The CDR3 loop spans 14 amino acids. Trimming took 8 bases from V and 3 from J; bases not matched to a gene: 9.

The V and J genes are TRBV5-5 and TRBJ2-1; TRBD1 might be the D (5 bases). Germline V gene sequence: CDR1 SGHKS, CDR2 YYEKEE (reference sequence). V lost 0 bases to trimming and J lost 15 bases, with 10 bases between them. The CDR3 is 11 residues long. CDR3 coding DNA: TGTGCCAGCAGCTTGGGACAGTATCCGTTCTTC. Protein sequence: CASSLGQYPFF.

This clone was counted a single time. The chain combines TRBV5-1 with TRBJ2-3, with D possibly being TRBD2 (6 bases). This CDR3 is built from 15 residues. CDR1 is SGHRS and CDR2 is YFSETQ in the germline V gene. Trimming stripped 8 bases from V and 3 bases from J, with 19 bases between. This chain's CDR3 is CASQLATSGTDTQYF. The CDR3 nucleotides are TGCGCCAGTCAACTAGCCACCTCGGGGACAGATACGCAGTATTTT.

This chain connects TRBV6-6 to TRBJ1-5, with 9 nucleotides matching TRBD1. This CDR3 is 14 amino acids long. CDR1 is MNHNY and CDR2 is SVGAGI in the germline V gene (reference sequence). Losses at the gene ends were 6 bases for V and 5 bases for J; bases not matched to a gene: 5. The CDR3 is CASSPQGAYQPQHF. The CDR3 nucleotides are TGTGCCAGCAGCCCACAGGGGGCGTATCAGCCCCAGCATTTT.

The V call is TRBV18, the J call TRBJ2-3; 13 nucleotides line up with TRBD2. The germline CDR1 and CDR2 sequences are KGHSH and LQKENI. There are 16 residues in the CDR3. Trimming removed 8 bases from V and 2 bases from J; junction bases left unmatched: 7. CDR3 sequence reads: CASTQGLAGNTDTQYF. The DNA of the CDR3 is TGTGCCAGCACCCAGGGACTAGCGGGGAACACAGATACGCAGTATTTT.

The gene calls are TRBV4-1 and TRBJ2-2; D might be TRBD1 (6 bases). Trimming took 4 bases from V and 1 from J, leaving 13 bases between them. CDR3 size: 16 residues. CDR1 is MGHRA and CDR2 is YSYEKL in the germline V gene. The CDR3 protein is CASSPFQGMNTGELFF. The CDR3 DNA follows: TGCGCCAGCAGCCCTTTCCAGGGGATGAACACCGGGGAGCTGTTTTTT.

The J gene is TRBJ2-2, the V gene TRBV19, with TRBD2 matching 9 bases. V shed 6 bases, J shed 4 bases, and the junction held 6 bases outside the gene matches. The CDR3 spans 15 residues. From germline, CDR1 is LNHDA and CDR2 SQIVND (reference sequence). The CDR3 nucleotides are TGTGCCAGTAGCTTAGCGGGGGCCTTCACCGGGGAGCTGTTTTTT. Amino acids: CASSLAGAFTGELFF.

This chain uses TRBV5-1 with TRBJ2-1, with TRBD2 matching 9 bases. The germline CDR1 and CDR2 sequences are SGHRS and YFSETQ. The V and J ends lost 2 bases and 8 bases, in that order; junction bases with no gene match: 14. The CDR3 sequence is 17 residues long. For the CDR3, the DNA is TGCGCCAGCAGCTTACAAGTTGTGGGCGGGGGGGCCTATGAGCAGTTCTTC. Translated: CASSLQVVGGGAYEQFF.

J is TRBJ1-4 and V is TRBV3-1 (or the pseudogene TRBV3-2); TRBD1 aligns across 10 bases. The V segment lost 4 bases and the J segment 3 bases; nucleotides outside the gene matches: 2. The V gene's germline CDR1 is LGHDT and CDR2 YNNKEL (reference sequence). The CDR3 runs to 15 residues. Here the CDR3 reads CASSRDRGPNEKLFF. The CDR3 DNA is TGTGCCAGCAGCCGGGACAGGGGACCTAATGAAAAACTGTTTTTT.

V gene TRBV4-3 combines with J gene TRBJ2-1; D gene ambiguous. This CDR3 region has 14 residues. The V and J ends lost 4 bases and 9 bases respectively, with 16 bases between them. CDR1 and CDR2 (germline): LGHNA, YSLEER. The CDR3 region has the DNA TGCGCCAGCAGCCTCGCGGCGATGGCCGGTGAGCAGTTCTTC. Its protein product is CASSLAAMAGEQFF.

The chain joins TRBV7-9 to TRBJ1-5; 8 bases are shared with TRBD1. V shed 1 base and J 3 bases; nucleotides not matched to a gene: 5. CDR1 is SEHNR, CDR2 FQNEAQ, per germline (reference sequence). This CDR3 region has 16 residues. The CDR3 bases are TGTGCCAGCAGCTTAGGGCAGGGGGCCGCCAATCAGCCCCAGCATTTT. It encodes CASSLGQGAANQPQHF.

This chain uses TRBV5-3 with TRBJ1-1; D might be TRBD1 (5 bases). TRBV5-3 is assigned to the ORF class and has an uncertain function. This CDR3 is built from 13 residues. Trimming shortened V by 6 bases and J by 7 bases, and 16 bases separated the two germline ends. Written as DNA, the CDR3 is TGTGCCAGAACCATGAACCGGGACTTTGAAGCTTTCTTT. Translating it yields CARTMNRDFEAFF.

In nucleotides, the CDR3 is TGTGCCAGCAGCTCAGGGGATTCCTATAATTCACCCCTCCACTTT. It translates to CASSSGDSYNSPLHF. The rearrangement uses TRBV9 and TRBJ1-6, with D maybe TRBD1 (6 bases). This CDR3 spans 15 amino acids. Germline assignment: CDR1 SGDLS and CDR2 YYNGEE. Trimming left V 4 bases short and J 1 base short, with 9 bases between.

This CDR3 reads CASSSKRIRDTISPLHF. The CDR3 coding sequence is TGCGCCAGCAGCTCGAAGCGTATCCGGGACACAATTTCACCCCTCCACTTT. J is TRBJ1-6 and V is TRBV5-1, with D tentatively TRBD1 (6 bases). Trimming shortened V by 3 bases and J by 9 bases, and 22 bases separated the two germline ends. This CDR3 contains 17 residues. The germline V gene has CDR1 SGHRS and CDR2 YFSETQ.

The chain is built from TRBV7-6 and TRBJ2-1; the match to TRBD2 covers 10 bases. The CDR3 runs to 17 residues. Germline V gene sequence: CDR1 SGHVS, CDR2 FNYEAQ. Trimming cost V 5 bases and J 5 bases; bases outside gene matches: 12. The CDR3 DNA is TGTGCCAGCAGCACCTTTTCTAGCGGGGGTGGTAACAATGAGCAGTTCTTC. It codes for CASSTFSSGGGNNEQFF.

This rearrangement joins TRBV11-2 to TRBJ1-1; D gene unclear. There are 14 residues in the CDR3. CDR1 is SGHAT and CDR2 is FQNNGV in the germline V gene. V was pared by 3 bases and J by 4 bases, with 12 bases between. The CDR3 sequence: CASSFKVGRTEAFF. DNA for the CDR3: TGTGCCAGCAGCTTTAAGGTTGGGCGCACTGAAGCTTTCTTT.

The chain joins TRBV27 to TRBJ1-5, with D uncertain. The germline CDR1 and CDR2 sequences are MNHEY and SMNVEV (reference sequence). CDR3 length equals 14 residues. V was trimmed by 3 bases and J by 3 bases, leaving 9 bases between them. DNA for the CDR3: TGTGCCAGCAGTTTCGGAGGGAACAATCAGCCCCAGCATTTT. Translating it yields CASSFGGNNQPQHF.

The gene calls are TRBV19 and TRBJ1-5; 9 bases match TRBD1. The junction had 7 bases not matched to a gene; V was cut back by 7 bases and J by 3 bases. In germline, CDR1 is LNHDA, CDR2 SQIVND (reference sequence). CDR3 length: 15 amino acids. The DNA for the CDR3 is TGTGCCAGTACCGTGGACAGGGGAGACAATCAGCCCCAGCATTTT. Translated, it gives CASTVDRGDNQPQHF.

J is TRBJ2-7 and V is TRBV5-1, with 10 bases fitting TRBD1. Trimming cost V 0 bases and J 5 bases; bases outside gene matches: 8. CDR3 length equals 16 residues. From germline, CDR1 is SGHRS and CDR2 YFSETQ. In DNA, the CDR3 is TGCGCCAGCAGCTTGGGGACCGGGACAGGGGCGGACGAGCAGTACTTC. Translated: CASSLGTGTGADEQYF.